The next 9 T cell receptor beta chains were all read from a single sample in a study of cytomegalovirus exposure and HLA in healthy donors. The PCR ran on 60 Vbeta and 13 Jbeta primers. Some clones are missing from TCRdb's copy, which holds only in-frame ones; the method was immunoSEQ multiplex PCR. The repertoire includes around 200,000 clones, approximately 80% of them detected once, and 0.6% to 0.7% sits in the top ten. Input material: PBMCs. These receptors all stem from a boy younger than 18 in good health and CMV-seronegative.

J is TRBJ1-2 and V is TRBV18, with D possibly TRBD1 on 6 matching bases. Germline V gene lookup returns CDR1 KGHSH and CDR2 LQKENI. V was pared by 3 bases and J by 4 bases, with 24 bases between. This CDR3 spans 18 amino acids. CDR3 protein: CASSPGDFGQGSRYGYTF. In DNA form, the CDR3 reads TGTGCCAGCTCACCCGGAGACTTTGGGCAGGGGAGCCGCTATGGCTACACCTTC.

A few counts support this clone. The rearrangement links TRBV2 to TRBJ1-1; D gene ambiguous. Germline CDR1 reads SNHLY; CDR2 reads FYNNEI. Deletions cut 5 bases from V and 3 bases from J, with 4 bases between. This CDR3 spans 11 amino acids. The CDR3 nucleotides are TGTGCCAGCAGTACTTACACTGAAGCTTTCTTT. It encodes CASSTYTEAFF. Full variable domain (remainder filled in from reference TRBV2 and TRBJ1-1): EPEVTQTPSHQVTQMGQEVILRCVPISNHLYFYWYRQILGQKVEFLVSFYNNEISEKSEIFDDQFSVERPDGSNFTLKIRSTKLEDSAMYFCASSTYTEAFFGQGTRLTVV.

This clone was seen more than once but under ten times. The genes are TRBV15 and TRBJ2-5, with D maybe TRBD1 (5 bases). The CDR3 sequence is 15 residues long. Germline CDR1 LNHNV, CDR2 YYDKDF (reference sequence). V was pared by 1 base and J by 5 bases, with 14 bases between. The CDR3 DNA reads as TGTGCCACCAGCAGAGCTGACAGTAACGGGGAGACCCAGTACTTC. It translates to CATSRADSNGETQYF.

V and J are TRBV6-5 and TRBJ2-5; possibly TRBD2 for D (5 bases). Trimming pared 2 bases from V and 4 bases from J, leaving 11 bases between. This CDR3 comprises 14 residues. Germline CDR1 is MNHEY and CDR2 is SVGAGI. The CDR3 coding sequence is TGTGCCAGCAGTTACGTGGGCGAGGGAGAGACCCAGTACTTC. Translation: CASSYVGEGETQYF.

This rearrangement joins TRBV6-5 to TRBJ1-2; D not resolved. The CDR3 runs to 12 residues. Germline V gene data show CDR1 as MNHEY and CDR2 as SVGAGI. V was clipped by 6 bases and J by 5 bases, with 10 bases between them. CDR3 coding DNA: TGTGCCAGCAGCGGGGAAGGGTATGGCTACACCTTC. Its translation is CASSGEGYGYTF.

Points on this clone: Other DNA sequences from this sample encode an identical CDR3 as well. The chain couples TRBV9 to TRBJ1-2, with D perhaps matching TRBD1 (6 bases). CDR1 and CDR2 from the germline V gene are SGDLS and YYNGEE. The CDR3 loop spans 16 amino acids. V was cut by 0 bases and J by 3 bases, with 15 bases left in between. The CDR3 loop reads CASSVGIEGVYYGYTF. The CDR3 region has the DNA TGTGCCAGCAGCGTAGGGATAGAGGGGGTTTACTATGGCTACACCTTC.

This rearrangement joins TRBV19 to TRBJ1-5; tentative D call: TRBD1 (6 bases). Trimming shortened V by 7 bases and J by 2 bases, and 15 bases separated the two germline ends. CDR1 and CDR2 from the germline V gene are LNHDA and SQIVND (reference sequence). This CDR3 has 15 residues. Here the CDR3 reads CASNEGVRGNQPQHF. The CDR3 DNA follows: TGTGCCAGTAACGAGGGGGTGAGGGGCAATCAGCCCCAGCATTTT.

The genes are TRBV18 and TRBJ2-7, with 11 bases that match TRBD1. Per the germline V gene, CDR1 is KGHSH and CDR2 is LQKENI. CDR3 size: 15 residues. V was pared by 5 bases and J by 1 base, with 4 bases of the junction left unmatched. CDR3 nucleotide sequence: TGTGCCAGCTCAACGGACAGGGGGCCTTCCTACGAGCAGTACTTC. Protein: CASSTDRGPSYEQYF.

This sequence joins TRBV19 and TRBJ2-3, with TRBD1 matching 7 bases. V was clipped by 4 bases and J by 1 base; unmatched bases: 11. CDR1 is LNHDA, CDR2 SQIVND, per germline (reference sequence). There are 17 residues in the CDR3. The CDR3 region is CASSNLPQGQGTDTQYF. DNA of the CDR3: TGTGCCAGTAGTAACCTGCCACAGGGGCAAGGCACAGATACGCAGTATTTT.